The source of this T cell receptor (beta chain) is a study of T cells in tuberculosis. Overall study context: IGRA-negative adolescents, IGRA-positive adolescents with latent tuberculosis and adults with active tuberculosis formed this South African cohort.

Study-wide results and limits: Active tuberculosis alpha repertoires lay closer to GMM-specific TCRs than controls'.

As regards this clone: Its antigen remains unknown. Other DNA sequences in this sample translate to the same CDR3.

Libraries were prepared by immunoSEQ multiplex PCR; TCRdb keeps only in-frame clonotypes and omits some of them. Of roughly 30,000 clones listed, roughly 88% are singletons. Described time point: new active TB diagnosis, blood taken before or within 7 days of starting treatment. HIV-seronegative South African adults aged 18 years or older had newly diagnosed active tuberculosis. On average around 95,000 T cells per donor were immunosequenced. This specimen consisted of PBMCs, obtained at tuberculosis diagnosis. The TCR sequence derives from an adult with tuberculosis.

The CDR3 nucleotides read TGTGCCAGTAGTGCGACAGGGTATCAGCCCCAGCATTTT. Amino acids: CASSATGYQPQHF. This chain links TRBV19 with TRBJ1-5; 7 bases are shared with TRBD1. Losses at the gene ends were 5 bases for V and 5 bases for J; bases not matched to a gene: 3. Germline V gives CDR1 LNHDA, CDR2 SQIVND (reference sequence). CDR3 length: 13 amino acids.